This record concerns one TCR beta chain sequence. The target antigen is unknown. This PCR relied on a set of 60 Vbeta primers and 13 Jbeta primers. Authors' processing steps: A later analysis counted roughly 74 million unique TCR beta chains, around 10 million shared. Assay: immunoSEQ multiplex PCR; the TCRdb copy retains only in-frame clones and omits some. V, J and clone size derive from that table, while D and trimming were established from the DNA sequence. The sample carries 150,000 to 200,000 clones, just under 85% recorded once. Losses at the gene ends were 5 bases for V and 2 bases for J; bases not matched to a gene: 6. This CDR3 has 16 residues. The germline V gene encodes CDR1 SNHLY and CDR2 FYNNEI. This specimen comes from a study of cytomegalovirus exposure and HLA in healthy donors. Study context: The Caucasian-associated ancestry cluster held roughly 80% of 398 genotyped donors. Overall study findings and caveats: More clonal expansion characterized HLA-associated TCR beta chains than equally common others in a later analysis. TCR beta V segments were, for the most part, productive about 87% or about 30% of the time in an earlier analysis.

This sequence joins TRBV2 and TRBJ1-6, with 7 bases fitting TRBD1. Specimen: PBMCs. The sequence was obtained from a girl aged 10 to 17 in good health and CMV-seropositive. The CDR3 region is CASSRTGSPYNSPLHF. In DNA form, the CDR3 reads TGTGCCAGCAGTCGGACAGGAAGCCCCTATAATTCACCCCTCCACTTT.